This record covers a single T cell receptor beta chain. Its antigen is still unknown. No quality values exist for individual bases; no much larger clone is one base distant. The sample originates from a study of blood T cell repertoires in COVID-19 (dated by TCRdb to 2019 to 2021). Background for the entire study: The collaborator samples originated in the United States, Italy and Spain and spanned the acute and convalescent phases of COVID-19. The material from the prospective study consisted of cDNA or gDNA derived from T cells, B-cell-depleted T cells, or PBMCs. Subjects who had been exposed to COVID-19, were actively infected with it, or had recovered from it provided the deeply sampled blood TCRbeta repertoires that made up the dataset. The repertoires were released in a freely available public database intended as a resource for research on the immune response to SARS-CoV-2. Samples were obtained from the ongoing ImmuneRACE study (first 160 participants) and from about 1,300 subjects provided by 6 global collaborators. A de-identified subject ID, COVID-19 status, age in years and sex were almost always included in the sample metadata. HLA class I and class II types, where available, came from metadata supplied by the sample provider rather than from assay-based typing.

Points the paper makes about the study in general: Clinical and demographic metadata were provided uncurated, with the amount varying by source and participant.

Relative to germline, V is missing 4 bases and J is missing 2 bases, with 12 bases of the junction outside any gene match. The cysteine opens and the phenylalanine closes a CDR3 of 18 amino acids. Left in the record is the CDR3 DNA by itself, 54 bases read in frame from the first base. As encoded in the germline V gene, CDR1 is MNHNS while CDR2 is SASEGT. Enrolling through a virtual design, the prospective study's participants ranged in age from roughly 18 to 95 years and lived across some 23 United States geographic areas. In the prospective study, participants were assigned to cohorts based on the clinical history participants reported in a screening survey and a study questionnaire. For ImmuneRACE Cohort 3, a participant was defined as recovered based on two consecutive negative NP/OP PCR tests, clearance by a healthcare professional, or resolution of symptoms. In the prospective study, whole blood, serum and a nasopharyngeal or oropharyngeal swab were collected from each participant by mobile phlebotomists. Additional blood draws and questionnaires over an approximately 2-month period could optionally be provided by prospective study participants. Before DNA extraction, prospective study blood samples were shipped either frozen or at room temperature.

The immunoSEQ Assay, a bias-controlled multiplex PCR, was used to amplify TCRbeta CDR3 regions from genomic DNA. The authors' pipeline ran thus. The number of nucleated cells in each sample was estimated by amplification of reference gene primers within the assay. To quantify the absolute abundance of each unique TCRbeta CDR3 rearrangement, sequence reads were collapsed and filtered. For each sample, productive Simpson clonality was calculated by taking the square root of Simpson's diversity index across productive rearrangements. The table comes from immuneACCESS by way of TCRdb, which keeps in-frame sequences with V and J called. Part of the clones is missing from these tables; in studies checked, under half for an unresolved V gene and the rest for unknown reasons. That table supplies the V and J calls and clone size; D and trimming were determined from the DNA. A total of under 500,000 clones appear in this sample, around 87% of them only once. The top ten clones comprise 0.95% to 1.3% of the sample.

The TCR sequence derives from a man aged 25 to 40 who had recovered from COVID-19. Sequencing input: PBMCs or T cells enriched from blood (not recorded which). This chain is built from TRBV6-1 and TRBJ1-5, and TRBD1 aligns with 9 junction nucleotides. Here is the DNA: TGTGCCAGCAGTGCCCGGGACAGGGCCCTTAGGGGCAATCAGCCCCAGCATTTT. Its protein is CASSARDRALRGNQPQHF.